This entry is about one TCR beta chain. Source study methods: Estimation of nucleated cell counts relied on the amplification of reference gene primers. TCRdb's copy holds only in-frame clones and misses some; the assay was immunoSEQ multiplex PCR. For V, J and clone size, that table is used; D and trimming come from the DNA. Among about 110,000 clones, 83% were seen once, and the ten largest hold about 18%. The entry originates in a study of blood T cell repertoires in COVID-19. Whole-study context: Some COVID-19 samples were acute and others convalescent; all came from the United States, Italy and Spain.

This CDR3 region has 16 residues. Germline CDR1 is MGHRA and CDR2 is YSYEKL. J gave up 2 bases and V 4 bases, and 7 bases lay outside the gene matches. This clonotype was sampled from a woman in her fifties or sixties with acute or convalescent COVID-19. The sequenced material came from peripheral blood. V and J are TRBV4-1 and TRBJ2-7, with 11 bases aligning to TRBD2. DNA for the CDR3: TGCGCCAGCAGCCGCCTCTGGACTAGCGGGCCCTACGAGCAGTACTTC. It translates to CASSRLWTSGPYEQYF.